One and the same sample provided the 12 T cell receptor beta chains below, sequenced in a study of neurological immune-mediated disorders. TCRdb independently ran MiXCR on the 5' RACE reads; one entry per CDR3 protein. This table holds about 66,000 distinct CDR3 sequences, 3.4% found once. The sequenced sample consisted of PBMCs. The receptors were sampled from a man aged 40-55 years with multiple sclerosis.

This clonotype came up many times. The genes are TRBV29-1 and TRBJ1-1; the D is unclear. V lost 1 base and J 3 bases, leaving 15 bases between the germline ends. The CDR3 length is 15 residues. Per the germline V gene, CDR1 is SQVTM and CDR2 is ANQGSEA. This CDR3 is CSVEVHGIRDTEAFF. CDR3 DNA: TGCAGCGTTGAAGTTCATGGAATACGAGACACTGAAGCTTTCTTT.

At least ten counts were recorded for this clonotype. CDR3 loop: CASSHSEATDTQYF. The CDR3 coding sequence is TGCGCCAGCAGCCATAGCGAGGCCACAGATACGCAGTATTTT. The chain has TRBV5-1 and TRBJ2-3; TRBD2 might be the D (5 bases). The CDR3 is made up of 14 amino acids. Trimming removed 4 bases from V and 2 bases from J, with 11 bases in between. From germline, CDR1 is SGHRS and CDR2 YFSETQ.

This clonotype was found many times. V gene TRBV20-1 combines with J gene TRBJ2-2, with D possibly being TRBD1 (5 bases). Germline assignment: CDR1 DFQATT and CDR2 SNEGSKA (reference sequence). V gave up 2 bases and J gave up 4 bases, with 11 bases separating them. This CDR3 has 14 residues. The chain's CDR3 is CSARNTGSTGELFF. DNA of the CDR3: TGCAGTGCTAGAAACACAGGTTCCACCGGGGAGCTGTTTTTT.

This clonotype has at least ten counts. This chain uses TRBV2 with TRBJ1-5; D may be TRBD1 (6 bases). Per germline, CDR1 SNHLY and CDR2 FYNNEI. The CDR3 has 13 residues. Trimming took 8 bases from V and 3 from J, leaving 11 bases between them. CDR3: CASGGQANQPQHF. As DNA, the CDR3 is TGTGCCAGCGGGGGGCAGGCCAATCAGCCCCAGCATTTT.

In its sample, this clonotype was seen many times. The gene calls are TRBV11-2 and TRBJ1-6, with no clear D. The V gene lost 2 bases and the J gene lost 0 bases, with 11 bases spanning the gap. This CDR3 is built from 17 residues. The germline V gene encodes CDR1 SGHAT and CDR2 FQNNGV. The CDR3 here is CASSLTVLTSYNSPLHF. The CDR3, as DNA: TGTGCCAGCAGCTTAACCGTGCTTACCTCCTATAATTCACCCCTCCACTTT.

This clonotype has ten or more counts. The V gene is TRBV11-2, the J gene TRBJ1-1; TRBD1 might be the D (5 bases). The CDR3 is 12 amino acids. Germline V gene data show CDR1 as SGHAT and CDR2 as FQNNGV. V was clipped by 5 bases and J by 8 bases, with 12 bases between them. CDR3 sequence (DNA): TGTGCCAGCAGCGCCCCGGGGCTCGAAGCTTTCTTT. It encodes CASSAPGLEAFF.

This clonotype was counted many times. The chain employs TRBV5-1 and TRBJ2-4; 9 bases agree with TRBD1. The CDR3 extends over 15 amino acids. The V and J ends lost 3 bases and 6 bases, in that order; junction bases with no gene match: 7. Germline V gene sequence: CDR1 SGHRS, CDR2 YFSETQ. The CDR3 DNA reads TGCGCCAGCAGCTCCGGGACAGGGCTAGGAAACATTCAGTACTTC. Its translation is CASSSGTGLGNIQYF.

Ten or more counts support this clonotype. This CDR3 reads CASSPPRGEGGANVLTF. In DNA form, the CDR3 reads TGTGCCAGCAGTCCCCCAAGGGGGGAAGGTGGGGCCAACGTCCTGACTTTC. This rearrangement joins TRBV12-3 or TRBV12-4 to TRBJ2-6, with D perhaps given as TRBD1 or TRBD2 (6 bases each). The CDR3 is made up of 17 amino acids. Trimming removed 5 bases from V and 3 bases from J, with 17 bases in between.

This clonotype has a count of ten or more. The rearrangement uses TRBV12-3 or TRBV12-4 and TRBJ2-7; TRBD2 agrees at 7 bases. The J segment lost 3 bases and the V segment lost 1 base, leaving 3 bases of the junction unmatched. This CDR3 comprises 14 residues. CDR3 in DNA: TGTGCCAGCAGTTTAGATGCTAGCGGCTACGAGCAGTACTTC. Amino acid sequence: CASSLDASGYEQYF.

In its sample, this clonotype was seen many times. The chain has TRBV29-1 and TRBJ1-6; D gene uncertain. Germline assignment: CDR1 SQVTM and CDR2 ANQGSEA. CDR3 length: 13 residues. Trimming stripped 4 bases from V and 7 bases from J, with 11 bases between. CDR3 DNA: TGCAGCGTTGTCGAGACTTTGAATTCACCCCTCCACTTT. Residues: CSVVETLNSPLHF.

This clonotype was seen at least ten times. The chain couples TRBV12-3 or TRBV12-4 to TRBJ1-5; TRBD1 matches 9 bases. V lost 6 bases and J lost 5; bases outside the gene matches: 2. There are 13 residues in the CDR3. CDR3 nucleotides: TGTGCCAGCAGGGGGACAGGGCATCAGCCCCAGCATTTT. Translated: CASRGTGHQPQHF.

This clonotype was counted many times. J is TRBJ1-3 and V is TRBV9; TRBD1 aligns across 9 bases. V trimming: 5 bases; J trimming: 2 bases; junction bases outside the gene matches: 5. This CDR3 contains 15 residues. The germline V gene has CDR1 SGDLS and CDR2 YYNGEE. For the CDR3, the DNA is TGTGCCAGCAGTTCACAGGGGGCCACTGGAAACACCATATATTTT. It is translated as CASSSQGATGNTIYF.